This T cell receptor (beta chain) was sequenced for a study of T cell changes during pregnancy in multiple sclerosis. Regarding this clone: The junction does not match germline at one end; this may be a read error.

Clones were read by immunoSEQ multiplex PCR, and TCRdb kept only the in-frame ones, dropping some. The data contain tens of thousands of clones, 85% to 95% of them singletons. Germline CDR1 and CDR2: SQVTM and ANQGSEA. The CDR3 extends over 13 amino acids. This clonotype was sampled from a female donor with multiple sclerosis, enrolled in a pregnancy study. This material consisted of CD4+ T cells from peripheral blood mononuclear cells, taken before pregnancy. This chain links TRBV29-1 with TRBJ1-2; D gene ambiguous. DNA for the CDR3: TGTAGCGTTGGATTCGCCGGTTACTATGGCTACACCTTC. Encoded protein: CSVGFAGYYGYTF.